The clone carrying this T cell receptor (beta chain) was observed a handful of times. Clones were read by immunoSEQ multiplex PCR, and TCRdb kept only the in-frame ones, dropping some. The sample contains about 19,000 clones, more than 60% of which appear only once. This sample stems from a study of OX40 agonist ivuxolimab in advanced cancers. CDR1 and CDR2 (germline): SGHRS, YFSETQ. V dropped 2 bases and J dropped 12 bases, with 9 bases sitting between them. This CDR3 has 11 amino acids. Sequencing used CD4+ or CD8+ T cells sorted from blood, obtained in a trial of the OX40 agonist ivuxolimab. J is TRBJ2-1 and V is TRBV5-1; D is possibly TRBD2 (6 bases). This TCR came from an adult with an advanced solid tumor such as melanoma, head and neck, liver or kidney cancer. The CDR3, as DNA: TGCGCCAGCAGCTTCCTGGGAGGGCAGTTCTTC. Translating it yields CASSFLGGQFF.